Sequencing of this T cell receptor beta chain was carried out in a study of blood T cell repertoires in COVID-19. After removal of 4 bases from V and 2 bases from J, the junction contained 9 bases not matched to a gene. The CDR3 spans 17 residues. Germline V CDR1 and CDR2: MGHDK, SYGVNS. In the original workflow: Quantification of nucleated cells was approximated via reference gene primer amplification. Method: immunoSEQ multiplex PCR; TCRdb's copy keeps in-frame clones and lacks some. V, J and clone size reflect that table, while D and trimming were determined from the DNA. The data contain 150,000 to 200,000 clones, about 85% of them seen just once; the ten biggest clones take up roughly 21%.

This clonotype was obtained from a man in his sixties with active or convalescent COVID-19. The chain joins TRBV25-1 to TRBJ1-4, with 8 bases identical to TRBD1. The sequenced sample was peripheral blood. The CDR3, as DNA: TGTGCCAGCAGTGTTCGACAGGGGCTTTCGACTAATGAAAAACTGTTTTTT. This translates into CASSVRQGLSTNEKLFF.